The 21 T cell receptor beta chains below come from one sample, sequenced in a study of cytomegalovirus exposure and HLA in healthy donors. PCR involved 60 Vbeta and 13 Jbeta primers. The protocol was immunoSEQ multiplex PCR, while the TCRdb copy is restricted to in-frame clones and leaves out a portion. The sample includes roughly 90,000 clones, around 77% of them seen just once. Sequenced: PBMCs. The receptor source for this set is a man aged 25-45 years in good health and CMV-seronegative.

The CDR3 DNA reads TGTGCCAGCAGTATAGCGTCCCCCTCCTACGAGCAGTACTTC. It yields the protein CASSIASPSYEQYF. The chain recombines TRBV6-1 with TRBJ2-7; D may be TRBD2 (5 bases). The CDR3 contains 14 residues. Trimming cost V 5 bases and J 0 bases, with 11 bases left between them. The V gene's germline CDR1 is MNHNS and CDR2 SASEGT.

CDR3 protein: CASSLGQGYGYTF. CDR3 sequence (DNA): TGTGCCAGCAGCTTAGGGCAGGGCTATGGCTACACCTTC. This chain joins TRBV7-8 and TRBJ1-2; D is perhaps TRBD1 (5 bases). The V gene lost 1 base and the J gene lost 4 bases, with 7 bases spanning the gap. This CDR3 has 13 residues. Germline V gene lookup returns CDR1 SGHVS and CDR2 FQNEAQ.

The chain carries TRBV5-1 and TRBJ2-5, with TRBD2 as a possible D gene (6 bases). This CDR3 region has 22 residues. V lost 0 bases to trimming and J lost 2 bases, with 32 bases between them. In germline, CDR1 is SGHRS, CDR2 YFSETQ. Written as DNA, the CDR3 is TGCGCCAGCAGCTTGGGGTTATCGTTTGGCGTTGGAGGGTCAAAAGAACAAGAGACCCAGTACTTC. This encodes CASSLGLSFGVGGSKEQETQYF.

This clone occurred once. The genes are TRBV5-1 and TRBJ1-1, with 7 bases identical to TRBD1. Germline CDR1 is SGHRS and CDR2 is YFSETQ. This CDR3 has 15 residues. Trimming cost V 2 bases and J 1 base; bases outside gene matches: 5. The CDR3 spells CASSFFQGGNTEAFF. In nucleotides, the CDR3 is TGCGCCAGCAGCTTTTTTCAGGGGGGGAACACTGAAGCTTTCTTT.

There are a few counts of this clone. The chain uses TRBV4-1 and TRBJ1-1; D is perhaps TRBD1 (6 bases). V was pared by 6 bases and J by 0 bases, with 14 bases between. Germline lookup yields CDR1 MGHRA and CDR2 YSYEKL. This CDR3 contains 15 residues. Here the CDR3 reads CASRWTEIMNTEAFF. The DNA of the CDR3 is TGCGCCAGCAGGTGGACAGAAATAATGAACACTGAAGCTTTCTTT.

This rearrangement joins TRBV29-1 to TRBJ1-5; no reliable D call. This CDR3 comprises 15 residues. Germline values: CDR1 SQVTM, CDR2 ANQGSEA. The V end lost 4 bases, the J end lost 0 bases, and 13 bases lay between the germline ends. The CDR3 nucleotides are TGCAGCGTTGTGTTGTCGGGTGGTAGCAATCAGCCCCAGCATTTT. It encodes CSVVLSGGSNQPQHF.

This rearrangement joins TRBV27 to TRBJ1-1; TRBD1 is a possible D gene (5 bases). This CDR3 has 13 residues. CDR1 is MNHEY and CDR2 is SMNVEV in the germline V gene (reference sequence). Trimming removed 1 base at V and 5 bases at J, with 8 bases between. In nucleotides, the CDR3 is TGTGCCAGCAGTTTATTGGGGGGTACTGAAGCTTTCTTT. It translates to CASSLLGGTEAFF.

The chain joins TRBV5-1 to TRBJ1-1, with 8 positions matching TRBD1. After removal of 3 bases from V and 1 base from J, the junction contained 5 bases not matched to a gene. The CDR3 length is 15 residues. Germline V lookup: CDR1 SGHRS, CDR2 YFSETQ. The CDR3: CASSWTGRGNTEAFF. In DNA form, the CDR3 reads TGCGCCAGCAGCTGGACAGGGAGAGGGAACACTGAAGCTTTCTTT.

The chain has TRBV27 and TRBJ1-1; possible D gene TRBD1, 6 bases. V gave up 3 bases and J gave up 1 base, with 15 bases separating them. Germline V CDR1 and CDR2: MNHEY, SMNVEV (reference sequence). The CDR3 contains 16 residues. The CDR3 sequence is CASSFVLTGQNTEAFF. CDR3 bases: TGTGCCAGCAGTTTCGTTCTGACAGGCCAGAACACTGAAGCTTTCTTT.

The rearrangement joins TRBV7-9 to TRBJ2-1, with TRBD1 matching over 11 bases. In germline, CDR1 is SEHNR, CDR2 FQNEAQ (reference sequence). J lost 8 bases, V lost 4 bases, and 1 base had no gene match. The CDR3 loop spans 13 amino acids. The CDR3 reads CASSWDRGYEQFF. The CDR3 DNA reads as TGTGCCAGCAGCTGGGACAGGGGGTATGAGCAGTTCTTC.

This clone appeared a single time. This rearrangement joins TRBV29-1 to TRBJ1-2; 7 nucleotides match TRBD1. This CDR3 has 12 amino acids. V gave up 7 bases and J gave up 1 base; unmatched junction bases: 3. Germline-derived CDR1 and CDR2 are SQVTM and ANQGSEA. CDR3 nucleotide sequence: TGCAGCGCTGGACAGGATAACTATGGCTACACCTTC. Protein product: CSAGQDNYGYTF.

The rearrangement joins TRBV6-1 to TRBJ2-3; possibly TRBD1 for D (6 bases). The CDR3 has 13 amino acids. V was pared by 5 bases and J by 10 bases, with 16 bases between. CDR1 is MNHNS and CDR2 is SASEGT in the germline V gene. This CDR3 is CASSPTGSRAQYF. The CDR3 DNA reads as TGTGCCAGCAGTCCTACAGGGTCCCGAGCGCAGTATTTT.

This chain uses TRBV30 with TRBJ1-6, with D uncertain. V was trimmed by 2 bases and J by 6 bases, leaving 5 bases between them. Per germline, CDR1 GTSNPN and CDR2 SVGIG (reference sequence). The CDR3 sequence is 12 residues long. CDR3 DNA sequence: TGTGCCTGGAGTACCGGTAATTCACCCCTCCACTTT. This gives the protein CAWSTGNSPLHF.

The gene calls are TRBV6-1 and TRBJ1-3; maybe TRBD1 (5 bases). The V gene's germline CDR1 is MNHNS and CDR2 SASEGT. Trimming removed 6 bases from V and 5 bases from J, with 14 bases in between. The CDR3 totals 14 residues. CDR3 sequence reads: CASSPTDTRNTIYF. CDR3 sequence (DNA): TGTGCCAGCAGCCCTACGGACACAAGAAACACCATATATTTT.

Here the CDR3 DNA reads TGTGCCAGCAGCCCCCGACTTCATGAAAAACTGTTTTTT. It specifies CASSPRLHEKLFF. The V and J genes are TRBV7-9 and TRBJ1-4, with D uncertain. Germline CDR1 SEHNR, CDR2 FQNEAQ (reference sequence). Trimming left V 5 bases short and J 6 bases short, with 10 bases between. The length of the CDR3 is 13 residues.

This rearrangement joins TRBV10-3 to TRBJ1-1; D gene ambiguous. The CDR3 length is 14 residues. Trimming pared 6 bases from V and 3 bases from J, leaving 14 bases between. Germline V gives CDR1 ENHRY, CDR2 SYGVKD. The CDR3 DNA sequence: TGTGCCATCAGCGACGCACTCCGGGACACTGAAGCTTTCTTT. Protein: CAISDALRDTEAFF.

The chain uses TRBV30 and TRBJ1-4, with 9 bases that match TRBD1. CDR1 and CDR2 from the germline V gene are GTSNPN and SVGIG (reference sequence). The CDR3 is 15 residues long. The junction had 7 bases not matched to a gene; V was cut back by 4 bases and J by 4 bases. The CDR3 loop is CAWTGQGSINEKLFF. DNA of the CDR3: TGTGCCTGGACTGGACAGGGGTCCATTAATGAAAAACTGTTTTTT.

This sequence joins TRBV7-9 and TRBJ2-1, with 10 nucleotides matching TRBD1. Germline CDR1 and CDR2: SEHNR and FQNEAQ (reference sequence). The junction had 8 bases not matched to a gene; V was cut back by 5 bases and J by 7 bases. This CDR3 comprises 15 residues. CDR3 DNA: TGTGCCAGCAGCCAGACAGGGGGCGAGGGAAATGAGCAGTTCTTC. Residues: CASSQTGGEGNEQFF.

V usage is TRBV11-2 and J usage is TRBJ2-2; 11 bases match TRBD1. J gave up 5 bases and V 6 bases, and 5 bases lay outside the gene matches. The CDR3 is 15 amino acids. CDR1 and CDR2 from the germline V gene are SGHAT and FQNNGV. CDR3 region: CASRRTGGRTGELFF. In nucleotides, the CDR3 is TGTGCCAGCAGGCGGACAGGGGGCCGAACCGGGGAGCTGTTTTTT.

This clone was observed a handful of times. The gene calls are TRBV7-8 and TRBJ2-1; 10 bases map to TRBD2. The CDR3 covers 14 residues. Per germline, CDR1 SGHVS and CDR2 FQNEAQ. The junction had 13 bases not matched to a gene; V was cut back by 5 bases and J by 15 bases. In DNA form, the CDR3 reads TGTGCCAGCAGCCCCGTTTCAGGAGCGGGGGGGCGGTTCTTC. This gives the protein CASSPVSGAGGRFF.

The V call is TRBV7-9, the J call TRBJ2-7; D is unresolved. The germline V gene encodes CDR1 SEHNR and CDR2 FQNEAQ (reference sequence). The V gene lost 0 bases and the J gene lost 6 bases, with 12 bases spanning the gap. CDR3 size: 14 residues. The CDR3: CASSLAGLTGEQYF. CDR3 sequence (DNA): TGTGCCAGCAGCTTAGCCGGGTTAACCGGCGAGCAGTACTTC.